This record concerns one T cell receptor (beta chain) sequence. This sample is drawn from a study of OX40 agonist ivuxolimab in advanced cancers. The repertoire was sequenced with immunoSEQ multiplex PCR; TCRdb's copy has only in-frame clones and lacks some. This table holds fewer than 25,000 clones, approximately 85% found once. Germline loops: CDR1 SGHVS, CDR2 FNYEAQ. Deletions cut 4 bases from V and 7 bases from J, with 20 bases between. CDR3 length: 15 residues. The sample in question was CD4+ or CD8+ T cells sorted from blood, obtained in a trial of the OX40 agonist ivuxolimab. The sequence came from an adult with an advanced solid tumor such as melanoma, head and neck, liver or kidney cancer. V usage is TRBV7-6 and J usage is TRBJ2-7, with TRBD2 as a possible D gene (6 bases). Written as DNA, the CDR3 is TGTGCCAGCAGCTCGGGACTCGGCGGAATAAGGGAGCAGTACTTC. Protein sequence: CASSSGLGGIREQYF.